A selection of T cell receptor beta chains follows, all from one sample in a study of cytomegalovirus exposure and HLA in healthy donors. Generated by immunoSEQ multiplex PCR, the TCRdb table keeps only in-frame clones and is missing some. The sample consists of about 190,000 clones, 75% to 90% of them appearing once. Sequencing was done on a sample of PBMCs. These receptors all stem from a man aged 18 to 30 in good health and CMV-seropositive. Both conserved end residues are part of each CDR3. The order of the fields is V gene, clone size, J gene, D gene, CDR3 DNA, CDR3 protein. A D gene is named only where the DNA matches it firmly. Not every row has a clone size; where given, it reads once, few, many or a size class.

TRBV30	-	TRBJ2-5	TRBD1	TGTGCCTGTCTGGACAGGGGCCTTAAGGAGACCCAGTACTTC	CACLDRGLKETQYF
TRBV11-3	-	TRBJ2-1	-	TGTGCCAGCAGCCCGGGGTTTGCGGGGCACAATGAGCAGTTCTTC	CASSPGFAGHNEQFF
TRBV29-1	once	TRBJ1-1	-	TGCAGCGTTCAGGTGAACACTGAAGCTTTCTTT	CSVQVNTEAFF
TRBV6-5	-	TRBJ2-6	-	TGTGCCAGCAGTTCATCAGGGGTTTCTGGGGCCAACGTCCTGACTTTC	CASSSSGVSGANVLTF
TRBV6-6	-	TRBJ2-7	TRBD2	TGTGCCAGCAGGCACGGGACTACGGACGAGCAGTACTTC	CASRHGTTDEQYF
TRBV7-8	-	TRBJ2-2	-	TGTGCCAGCAGCTTAGGGCGGAGGGGTTGGAACACCGGGGAGCTGTTTTTT	CASSLGRRGWNTGELFF
TRBV7-9	-	TRBJ2-1	TRBD2	TGTGCCAGCAGCTTAAGAGCTAGCGGGCTTAATTCCTACAATGAGCAGTTCTTC	CASSLRASGLNSYNEQFF
TRBV5-1	-	TRBJ2-7	-	TGCGCCAGCAGCTTGAAAGGGGGTCCCTACGAGCAGTACTTC	CASSLKGGPYEQYF
TRBV28	-	TRBJ1-2	TRBD1	TGTGCCAGCAGTTTTGGGGCCCGGGACAGGGGGATTCCTCGTCGGAATGGCTACACCTTC	CASSFGARDRGIPRRNGYTF
TRBV11-3	-	TRBJ2-7	TRBD2	TGTGCCAGCAGCCCCACTCGGACTAGCCTCTCCGAGCAGTACTTC	CASSPTRTSLSEQYF
TRBV9	once	TRBJ2-5	-	TGTGCCAGCAGCGTCGGGACTTCTACCTCAGAGACCCAGTACTTC	CASSVGTSTSETQYF
TRBV30	-	TRBJ2-2	-	TGTGCCTGGAGTGTATCTCGGGGGAACACCGGGGAGCTGTTTTTT	CAWSVSRGNTGELFF
TRBV30	-	TRBJ1-1	-	TGTGCCTGGAGGGGCAGGGAAGGGGAAGCTTTCTTT	CAWRGREGEAFF
TRBV4-2	-	TRBJ1-1	-	TGTGCCAGCAGCCAAGAAAGGGGCATAAACACTGAAGCTTTCTTT	CASSQERGINTEAFF
TRBV4-2	-	TRBJ2-5	TRBD2	TGTGCCAGCAGCCAAGATGGGACTACCCTGTACCAAGAGACCCAGTACTTC	CASSQDGTTLYQETQYF
TRBV5-1	-	TRBJ2-1	TRBD1	TGCGCCAGCAGCTTGGTGGCAGGGGGTAAATTATACAATGAGCAGTTCTTC	CASSLVAGGKLYNEQFF
TRBV6-1	-	TRBJ2-1	-	TGTGCCAGCAGTAACACCAATGAGCAGTTCTTC	CASSNTNEQFF
TRBV7-9	-	TRBJ2-3	TRBD2	TGTGCCAGCAGCCCCAAGGTCGGGAGGGACACAGATACGCAGTATTTT	CASSPKVGRDTDTQYF
TRBV15	-	TRBJ1-1	-	TGTGCCACCAGCAGACCCCCTGAAGGGGCTGAAGCTTTCTTT	CATSRPPEGAEAFF
TRBV11-2	-	TRBJ2-7	-	TGTGCCAGCAGCTTCGGGTCTCTGCGGGAGCAGTACTTC	CASSFGSLREQYF